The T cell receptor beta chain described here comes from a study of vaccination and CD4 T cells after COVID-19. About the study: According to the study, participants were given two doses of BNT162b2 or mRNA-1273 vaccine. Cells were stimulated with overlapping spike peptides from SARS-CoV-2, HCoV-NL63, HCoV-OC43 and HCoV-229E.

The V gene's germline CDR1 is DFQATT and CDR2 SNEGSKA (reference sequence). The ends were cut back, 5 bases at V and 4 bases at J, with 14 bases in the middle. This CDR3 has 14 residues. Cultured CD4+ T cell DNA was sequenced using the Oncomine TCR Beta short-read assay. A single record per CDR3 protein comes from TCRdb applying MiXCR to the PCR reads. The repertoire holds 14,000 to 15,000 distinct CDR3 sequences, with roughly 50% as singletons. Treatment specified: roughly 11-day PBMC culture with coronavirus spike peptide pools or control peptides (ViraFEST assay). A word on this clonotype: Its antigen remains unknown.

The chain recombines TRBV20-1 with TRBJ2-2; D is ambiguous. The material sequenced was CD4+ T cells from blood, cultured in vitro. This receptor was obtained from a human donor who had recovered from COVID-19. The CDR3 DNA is TGCAGTGCTCAGCAGGACCCGGGCACCGGGGAGCTGTTTTTT. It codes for CSAQQDPGTGELFF.